These T cell receptor beta chains were read from a single sample in a study of human T cells and chemical hapten exposure. TCRdb reprocessed the RACE reads via MiXCR and lists one record per CDR3 protein. The table includes roughly 13,000 distinct CDR3 sequences, about a sixth detected once. Sample: whole blood, taken in connection with sensitization to the hapten diphenylcyclopropenone (DPC). The receptors shown here come from a woman in her twenties or thirties with alopecia areata. Some clones in this sample may be carry-over from other donors' samples. Each CDR3 is given with its conserved first and last residue. A D gene is named only where the DNA matches it firmly. Some rows mark clone size as missing; the rest say once, few, many or name a class of expanded clone.

D gene	V gene	J gene	clone size	CDR3 DNA	CDR3 protein
.	TRBV20-1	TRBJ2-5	many	TGCAGTGCTAGAGATCTGGGCCAAGAGACCCAGTACTTC	CSARDLGQETQYF
.	TRBV18	TRBJ2-1	many	TGTGCCAGCTCACCTGCGTGGACTGGGACCTACAATGAGCAGTTCTTC	CASSPAWTGTYNEQFF
.	TRBV9	TRBJ2-5	many	TGTGCCAGCAGCGTCCGACAGGATCAAGAGACCCAGTACTTC	CASSVRQDQETQYF
.	TRBV11-2	TRBJ2-2	many	TGTGCCAGCAGCTTAACAGCTTTGGACACCGGGGAGCTGTTTTTT	CASSLTALDTGELFF
.	TRBV11-3	TRBJ2-2	few	TGTGCCAGCAGCCTAACGGGAACGAACACCGGGGAGCTGTTTTTT	CASSLTGTNTGELFF
TRBD1	TRBV20-1	TRBJ1-4	many	TGCAGTGCCTTCCGACAGGGCGGGTTTCCTGAAAAACTGTTTTTT	CSAFRQGGFPEKLFF
.	TRBV6-5	TRBJ2-1	.	TGTGCCAGCAGTCCCTGGGGCTCCTACAATGAGCAGTTCTTC	CASSPWGSYNEQFF
TRBD1	TRBV28	TRBJ2-1	few	TGTGCCAGCAGTTTAACAGGGGGCCCCTCCTACAATGAGCAGTTCTTC	CASSLTGGPSYNEQFF
.	TRBV18	TRBJ2-2	medium-sized	TGTGCCAGCTCACCACCGATTAAAGTTTCGAACACCGGGGAGCTGTTTTTT	CASSPPIKVSNTGELFF
.	TRBV28	TRBJ1-5	many	TGTGCCAGCAGTCCTTCGGTATCGAGGCCCCAGCATTTT	CASSPSVSRPQHF